This T cell receptor (beta chain) originates from a study of blood T cell repertoires in COVID-19. Whole-study context: The United States, Italy and Spain were the sources of the acute and convalescent COVID-19 samples. From T cells, B-cell-depleted T cells, or PBMCs came the material, which was cDNA or gDNA.

In the study's own analysis: Estimation of nucleated cell counts relied on the amplification of reference gene primers. Data came from immunoSEQ multiplex PCR; TCRdb stores just in-frame clones and leaves some out. V, J and clone size derive from that table, while D and trimming were established from the DNA sequence. The sample has under 200,000 clones; approximately 80% are singletons. Patients at the Seattle site were enrolled during active infection and followed longitudinally. J was trimmed by 3 bases and V by 5 bases; bases with no gene match: 1. The CDR3 extends over 13 amino acids. Germline V CDR1 and CDR2: ENHRY, SYGVKD.

The sample taken for sequencing was peripheral blood. J is TRBJ2-1 and V is TRBV10-3, with TRBD1 identical over 7 bases. The sequence was obtained from a man in his sixties with COVID-19, enrolled during active disease. The CDR3 DNA follows: TGTGCCATCAGTTGGGACAGCTACAATGAGCAGTTCTTC. Amino acid sequence: CAISWDSYNEQFF.